This T cell receptor (beta chain) derives from a study of a mutant IDH1 vaccine in newly diagnosed glioma. Study-level information: The study started vaccination 4-6 weeks after radiotherapy alone, or with temozolomide cycles. Among treated patients, around 62% were male and around 40% female, and mean age was about 39 years.

Generated by immunoSEQ multiplex PCR, the TCRdb table keeps only in-frame clones and is missing some. Of over 75,000 clones listed, approximately 78% are singletons. This clone was seen a single time. Its antigen is not known. The V gene's germline CDR1 is SGHDN and CDR2 FVKESK. This CDR3 comprises 14 residues. V lost 1 base to trimming and J lost 6 bases, with 7 bases between them. As to time point: week 47, end of study. In the vaccine, a single dose held 300 ug of the mutant IDH1 20-mer peptide, along with topical imiquimod. New astrocytomas of WHO grade 3 or 4 that were IDH1-mutant and ATRX-lost were found in the donors.

Sequences were derived from PBMCs, sampled from a glioma patient whose treatment included an IDH1 peptide vaccine. The chain has TRBV14 and TRBJ1-6; the D is unclear. The receptor was isolated from a man in his forties with glioma. CDR3 in amino acids: CASSQGLANSPLHF. The CDR3 DNA reads as TGTGCCAGCAGCCAAGGTCTGGCTAATTCACCCCTCCACTTT.